This TCR beta chain was retrieved from a study of T cell repertoires in cytomegalovirus infection. Study at large: CMV epitopes that were recently identified and HLA-C-restricted were used alongside well-studied HLA-B-restricted ones. Public TCR beta signature analysis indicated the presence of both CMV infection and matching HLA type. Findings of the study overall: Identification of carriers of CMV plus the relevant HLA was achieved through cumulative public TCR beta family frequency. Dominating the ex vivo response were HLA-C-restricted CMV-specific TCR beta clonotypes.

TCRdb re-called the reads through MiXCR, storing one row per CDR3 protein. The sample lists some 560,000 distinct CDR3 sequences, around two fifths occurring once. Looked up from germline, CDR1 is MNHNS and CDR2 is SASEGT. CDR3 length: 16 amino acids. Unmatched junction bases numbered 11, after V lost 8 bases and J lost 4 bases. The sample holds a few counts of this clonotype. Its antigen is not known. J is TRBJ2-6 and V is TRBV6-1; 7 positions match TRBD1. The sample was cultured PBMCs, taken from culture after CMV antigen stimulation. The sequence derives from a human donor in good health (CMV status not recorded). Some clones in this sample may be carry-over from other donors' samples. CDR3 protein: CASGGMGQLGANVLTF. The CDR3 coding sequence is TGTGCCAGCGGCGGCATGGGACAGTTAGGGGCCAACGTCCTGACTTTC.